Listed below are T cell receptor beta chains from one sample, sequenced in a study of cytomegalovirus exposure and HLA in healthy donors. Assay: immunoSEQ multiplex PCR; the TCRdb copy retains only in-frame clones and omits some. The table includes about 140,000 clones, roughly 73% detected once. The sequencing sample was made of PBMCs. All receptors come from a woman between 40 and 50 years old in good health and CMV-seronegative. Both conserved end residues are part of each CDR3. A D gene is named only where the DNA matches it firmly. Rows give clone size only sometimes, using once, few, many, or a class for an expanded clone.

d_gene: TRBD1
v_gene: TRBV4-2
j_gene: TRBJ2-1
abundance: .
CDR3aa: CASSSGTGWLYEQFF
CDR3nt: TGTGCCAGCAGCTCCGGGACAGGTTGGCTCTATGAGCAGTTCTTC

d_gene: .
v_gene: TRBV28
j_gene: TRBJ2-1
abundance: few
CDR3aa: CASSGAPAKFF
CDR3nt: TGTGCCAGCAGTGGAGCACCAGCCAAGTTCTTC

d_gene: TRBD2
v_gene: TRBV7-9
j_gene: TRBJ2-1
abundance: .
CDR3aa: CASSSVLAGSDNEQFF
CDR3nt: TGTGCCAGCAGCTCCGTTCTAGCGGGGTCCGACAATGAGCAGTTCTTC

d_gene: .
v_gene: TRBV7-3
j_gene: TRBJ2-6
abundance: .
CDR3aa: CASSLTGGPLSGANVLTF
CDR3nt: TGTGCCAGCAGCTTAACAGGGGGACCTCTCTCTGGGGCCAACGTCCTGACTTTC

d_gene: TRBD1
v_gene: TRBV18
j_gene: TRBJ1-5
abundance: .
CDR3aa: CASSPGQYNQPQHF
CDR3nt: TGTGCCAGCTCACCGGGACAGTACAATCAGCCCCAGCATTTT

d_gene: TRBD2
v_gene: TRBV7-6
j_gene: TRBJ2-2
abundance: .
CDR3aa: CASRVPSGQQLTNTGELFF
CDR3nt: TGTGCCAGCAGAGTCCCTAGCGGACAACAACTAACGAACACCGGGGAGCTGTTTTTT

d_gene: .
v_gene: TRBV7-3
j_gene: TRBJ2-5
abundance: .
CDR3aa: CASSPRGHYQETQYF
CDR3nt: TGTGCCAGCAGCCCTAGGGGCCATTACCAAGAGACCCAGTACTTC

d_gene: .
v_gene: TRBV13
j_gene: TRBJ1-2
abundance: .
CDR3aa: CASSLTGQNYGYTF
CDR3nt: TGTGCCAGCAGCCTGACAGGTCAGAACTATGGCTACACCTTC

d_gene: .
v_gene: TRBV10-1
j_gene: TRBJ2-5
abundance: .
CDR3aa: CASNGRKQRSGETQYF
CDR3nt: TGCGCCAGCAACGGGCGAAAACAGAGATCGGGGGAGACCCAGTACTTC

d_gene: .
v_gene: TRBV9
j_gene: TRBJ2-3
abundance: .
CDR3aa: CASSVVPGLTDTQYF
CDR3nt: TGTGCCAGCAGCGTAGTCCCGGGACTGACAGATACGCAGTATTTT

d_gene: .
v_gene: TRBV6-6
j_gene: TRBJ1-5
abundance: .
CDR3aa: CASSYRGGDQPQHF
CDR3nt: TGTGCCAGCAGTTACAGGGGGGGGGATCAGCCCCAGCATTTT

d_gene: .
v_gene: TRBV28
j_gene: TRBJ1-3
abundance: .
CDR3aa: CASSLFPVGNTIYF
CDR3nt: TGTGCCAGCAGTTTATTTCCGGTTGGAAACACCATATATTTT

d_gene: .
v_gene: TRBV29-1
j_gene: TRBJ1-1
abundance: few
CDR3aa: CSVEDGANTEAFF
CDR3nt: TGCAGCGTTGAAGATGGGGCGAACACTGAAGCTTTCTTT